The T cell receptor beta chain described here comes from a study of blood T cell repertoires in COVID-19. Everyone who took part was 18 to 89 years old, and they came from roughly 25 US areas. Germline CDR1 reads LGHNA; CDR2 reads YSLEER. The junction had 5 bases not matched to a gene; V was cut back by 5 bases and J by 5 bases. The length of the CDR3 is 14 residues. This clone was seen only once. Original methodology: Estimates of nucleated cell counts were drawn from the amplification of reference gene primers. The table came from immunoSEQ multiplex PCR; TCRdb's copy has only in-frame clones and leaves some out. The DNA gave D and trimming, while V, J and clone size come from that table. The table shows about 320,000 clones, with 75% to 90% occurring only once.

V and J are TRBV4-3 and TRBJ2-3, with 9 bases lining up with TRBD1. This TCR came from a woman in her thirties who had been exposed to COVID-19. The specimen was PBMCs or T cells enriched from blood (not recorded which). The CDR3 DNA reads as TGCGCCAGCAGCGCGGACAGGGGAAGAGATACGCAGTATTTT. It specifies CASSADRGRDTQYF.